What follows are 25 T cell receptor beta chains derived from one specimen sequenced in a study of T cell responses to AZD1222 COVID-19 vaccine. The method was immunoSEQ multiplex PCR; TCRdb's version includes in-frame clones alone and lacks a portion of them. The sample shows approximately 200,000 clones, around 93% of them seen only once. Sequencing used peripheral blood, obtained 28 days after the second AZD1222 dose. These receptors were taken from an adult who received the AZD1222 COVID-19 vaccine.

V is TRBV11-2 and J is TRBJ1-3, with unresolved D. This CDR3 region has 14 residues. Germline-derived CDR1 and CDR2 are SGHAT and FQNNGV. The ends were cut back, 1 base at V and 4 bases at J, with 8 bases in the middle. This CDR3 is CASSLVGSGNTIYF. Here the CDR3 DNA reads TGTGCCAGCAGCTTAGTCGGATCAGGAAACACCATATATTTT.

The rearrangement links TRBV9 to TRBJ2-5; the match to TRBD2 covers 9 bases. J was trimmed by 1 base and V by 2 bases; bases with no gene match: 3. CDR3 size: 15 residues. CDR1 is SGDLS and CDR2 is YYNGEE in the germline V gene. This CDR3 is CASSVSGGIQETQYF. The CDR3 DNA reads as TGTGCCAGCAGCGTGAGCGGGGGGATCCAAGAGACCCAGTACTTC. The whole variable domain, filled in from reference TRBV9 and TRBJ2-5, reads DSGVTQTPKHLITATGQRVTLRCSPRSGDLSVYWYQQSLDQGLQFLIQYYNGEERAKGNILERFSAQQFPDLHSELNLSSLELGDSALYFCASSVSGGIQETQYFGPGTRLLVL.

This rearrangement joins TRBV30 to TRBJ2-2; 9 bases fit TRBD1. The CDR3 runs 15 residues. From germline, CDR1 is GTSNPN and CDR2 SVGIG (reference sequence). J lost 2 bases, V lost 3 bases, and 4 bases had no gene match. The CDR3 loop reads CAWRSGQGNTGELFF. The CDR3 DNA is TGTGCCTGGAGGTCGGGACAGGGAAACACCGGGGAGCTGTTTTTT.

The genes are TRBV7-9 and TRBJ2-1, with D perhaps matching TRBD2 (6 bases). The CDR3 is 18 residues long. Germline CDR1 reads SEHNR; CDR2 reads FQNEAQ (reference sequence). V was pared by 5 bases and J by 4 bases, with 24 bases between. The CDR3 spells CASSPYYAAGGNYNEQFF. Written as DNA, the CDR3 is TGTGCCAGCAGCCCTTACTATGCGGCCGGGGGTAATTACAATGAGCAGTTCTTC.

The genes are TRBV30 and TRBJ1-1; D remains unclear. This CDR3 has 14 amino acids. Germline-derived CDR1 and CDR2 are GTSNPN and SVGIG (reference sequence). The ends were cut back, 0 bases at V and 3 bases at J, with 11 bases in the middle. CDR3 DNA: TGTGCCTGGAGTGTCGGCAGCTTGTACACTGAAGCTTTCTTT. It codes for CAWSVGSLYTEAFF.

The chain employs TRBV5-1 and TRBJ1-1; D unclear. Germline V gene lookup returns CDR1 SGHRS and CDR2 YFSETQ. The V gene lost 2 bases and the J gene lost 1 base, with 9 bases spanning the gap. This CDR3 spans 14 amino acids. CDR3 loop: CASSFARTNTEAFF. In DNA, the CDR3 is TGCGCCAGCAGCTTTGCACGGACGAACACTGAAGCTTTCTTT.

The gene calls are TRBV29-1 and TRBJ1-3, with 9 bases aligning to TRBD1. The length of the CDR3 is 14 residues. Per the germline V gene, CDR1 is SQVTM and CDR2 is ANQGSEA. The V segment lost 6 bases and the J segment 1 base; nucleotides outside the gene matches: 4. CDR3 sequence reads: CSVRDRGSGNTIYF. The CDR3 coding sequence is TGCAGCGTAAGAGACAGGGGGTCTGGAAACACCATATATTTT.

V gene TRBV5-1 combines with J gene TRBJ1-5, with D maybe TRBD1 (6 bases). This CDR3 has 12 amino acids. The germline V and J ends were trimmed by 9 bases and 6 bases, with 13 bases remaining between them. The germline V gene has CDR1 SGHRS and CDR2 YFSETQ. The CDR3 sequence is CAIRRGVQPQHF. DNA for the CDR3: TGCGCCATCCGAAGGGGGGTTCAGCCCCAGCATTTT. Using reference TRBV5-1 and TRBJ1-5 for the parts outside the CDR3, the full variable domain is KAGVTQTPRYLIKTRGQQVTLSCSPISGHRSVSWYQQTPGQGLQFLFEYFSETQRNKGNFPGRFSGRQFSNSRSEMNVSTLELGDSALYLCAIRRGVQPQHFGDGTRLSIL.

This chain connects TRBV7-9 to TRBJ1-4, with 7 bases fitting TRBD1. Per germline, CDR1 SEHNR and CDR2 FQNEAQ (reference sequence). Unmatched junction bases numbered 7, after V lost 5 bases and J lost 7 bases. This CDR3 spans 14 amino acids. The CDR3 DNA sequence: TGTGCCAGCAGCATGACAGGGAGTGCTGAAAAACTGTTTTTT. Its protein is CASSMTGSAEKLFF.

The V and J genes are TRBV10-3 and TRBJ1-1; 7 bases agree with TRBD1. The CDR3 length is 16 residues. In germline, CDR1 is ENHRY, CDR2 SYGVKD. With 2 bases clipped from V and 0 bases from J, the junction kept 6 bases outside the gene matches. The CDR3 DNA is TGTGCCATCAGTGAGGCAGGGGGTTCCGTGAACACTGAAGCTTTCTTT. Amino acid sequence: CAISEAGGSVNTEAFF.

The rearrangement links TRBV5-4 to TRBJ1-5; D is uncertain. The V gene lost 2 bases and the J gene lost 4 bases, with 4 bases spanning the gap. Germline V gene lookup returns CDR1 SGHNT and CDR2 YYREEE (reference sequence). This CDR3 contains 12 residues. CDR3 DNA: TGTGCCAGCAGCTTCGAGAATCAGCCCCAGCATTTT. Its protein product is CASSFENQPQHF.

This chain uses TRBV5-6 with TRBJ2-7; 12 bases match TRBD1. Germline-derived CDR1 and CDR2 are SGHDT and YYEEEE. J was trimmed by 4 bases and V by 6 bases; bases with no gene match: 11. This CDR3 has 16 residues. The CDR3 bases are TGTGCCAGCAAGCCGGGACAGGGGGCCTTAAGGTACGAGCAGTACTTC. This translates into CASKPGQGALRYEQYF. Based on the CDR3 plus reference TRBV5-6 and TRBJ2-7, the full variable domain is DAGVTQSPTHLIKTRGQQVTLRCSPKSGHDTVSWYQQALGQGPQFIFQYYEEEERQRGNFPDRFSGHQFPNYSSELNVNALLLGDSALYLCASKPGQGALRYEQYFGPGTRLTVT.

This chain uses TRBV5-1 with TRBJ2-3; D is ambiguous. Trimming cost V 4 bases and J 1 base, with 4 bases left between them. This CDR3 is 12 amino acids long. Per the germline V gene, CDR1 is SGHRS and CDR2 is YFSETQ. In DNA form, the CDR3 reads TGCGCCAGCAGCGGAGGCACAGATACGCAGTATTTT. This translates into CASSGGTDTQYF.

The chain's CDR3 is CAWMDRISYEQYF. The CDR3 nucleotides read TGTGCCTGGATGGACAGAATCTCCTACGAGCAGTACTTC. The gene calls are TRBV30 and TRBJ2-7, with D perhaps TRBD1 (6 bases). The germline V and J ends were trimmed by 4 bases and 0 bases, with 10 bases remaining between them. The germline V gene encodes CDR1 GTSNPN and CDR2 SVGIG (reference sequence). CDR3 length: 13 amino acids.

The V and J genes are TRBV6-5 and TRBJ2-2, with 9 positions matching TRBD1. Germline loops: CDR1 MNHEY, CDR2 SVGAGI. The CDR3 has 14 amino acids. V dropped 4 bases and J dropped 7; count of bases not matched to a gene: 4. CDR3 nucleotides: TGTGCCAGCAGTTCCACAGGGGGCAGCGGGGAGCTGTTTTTT. This sequence encodes CASSSTGGSGELFF.

With regard to this clone: Other DNA sequences in this specimen translate into the identical CDR3. The chain carries TRBV7-2 and TRBJ2-1; no firm D call. The V and J ends lost 5 bases and 0 bases respectively, with 11 bases between them. Per the germline V gene, CDR1 is SGHTA and CDR2 is FQGNSA. CDR3 length: 15 amino acids. CDR3 bases: TGTGCCAGCAGCCCCCCCGGTAGCTCCTACAATGAGCAGTTCTTC. This encodes CASSPPGSSYNEQFF.

The V call is TRBV11-1, the J call TRBJ1-5; no firm D call. The V gene lost 3 bases and the J gene lost 2 bases, with 5 bases spanning the gap. The CDR3 is 13 residues long. Germline-derived CDR1 and CDR2 are SGHAT and FQDESV (reference sequence). CDR3 nucleotide sequence: TGTGCCAGCAGCTTCTCTGGCAATCAGCCCCAGCATTTT. Its protein product is CASSFSGNQPQHF.

The rearrangement links TRBV6-1 to TRBJ2-1, with D tentatively TRBD2 (5 bases). Trimming left V 2 bases short and J 6 bases short, with 5 bases between. The germline V gene has CDR1 MNHNS and CDR2 SASEGT. CDR3 length: 12 residues. The CDR3 DNA follows: TGTGCCAGCAGTGAACGGGGCAATGAGCAGTTCTTC. Residues: CASSERGNEQFF.

V and J are TRBV3-1 (or the pseudogene TRBV3-2) and TRBJ1-5; 7 nucleotides agree with TRBD1. The V gene end was trimmed by 1 base and the J gene end by 2 bases; junction bases not matched to a gene: 2. CDR3 length: 15 amino acids. Germline V CDR1 and CDR2: LGHDT, YNNKEL (reference sequence). CDR3: CASSQGDSRNQPQHF. The CDR3 bases are TGTGCCAGCAGCCAAGGGGACAGCCGCAATCAGCCCCAGCATTTT.

This chain connects TRBV20-1 to TRBJ2-3, with TRBD1 matching 9 bases. V lost 3 bases and J lost 5; bases outside the gene matches: 12. This CDR3 spans 16 amino acids. Germline values: CDR1 DFQATT, CDR2 SNEGSKA (reference sequence). CDR3 in DNA: TGCAGTGCTAGTAGGTCGCGGACAGGGGCTGGAGATACGCAGTATTTT. Translation gives CSASRSRTGAGDTQYF.

This rearrangement joins TRBV7-9 to TRBJ1-1, with no clear D. Germline assignment: CDR1 SEHNR and CDR2 FQNEAQ (reference sequence). V was shortened by 5 bases and J by 1 base, with 11 bases between the two germline ends. CDR3 size: 14 residues. CDR3 protein: CASSPSSGNTEAFF. The CDR3 DNA is TGTGCCAGCAGCCCTAGTAGCGGGAACACTGAAGCTTTCTTT.

V is TRBV29-1 and J is TRBJ2-7; 7 nucleotides align to TRBD2. With V trimmed by 4 bases and J by 6 bases, 3 bases remained unmatched. Per the germline V gene, CDR1 is SQVTM and CDR2 is ANQGSEA. The CDR3 runs to 11 residues. CDR3 coding DNA: TGCAGCGTTGGAAGGGAGGGCGAGCAGTACTTC. This encodes CSVGREGEQYF.

The V and J genes are TRBV2 and TRBJ1-6; possible D gene TRBD1, 6 bases. The V end was cut by 9 bases, the J end by 6 bases, with 12 bases between. The CDR3 extends over 13 amino acids. Germline values: CDR1 SNHLY, CDR2 FYNNEI. CDR3 DNA: TGTGCCAGAGGGACACGGGGTAATTCACCCCTCCACTTT. Its translation is CARGTRGNSPLHF.

The chain uses TRBV21-1 and TRBJ1-4. TRBV21-1 is noted as a pseudogene. This CDR3 has 12 residues. Written as DNA, the CDR3 is TGTGCCAGCAGCAAAAGGTGTGAAAAACTGTTTTTT. Amino acid sequence: CASSKRCEKLFF.

The chain recombines TRBV5-5 with TRBJ1-4; D call uncertain. The V gene lost 2 bases and the J gene lost 5 bases, with 10 bases spanning the gap. This CDR3 has 14 amino acids. The germline CDR1 and CDR2 sequences are SGHKS and YYEKEE (reference sequence). Written as DNA, the CDR3 is TGTGCCAGCAGCTTATGGGGAGGGAATGAAAAACTGTTTTTT. Translated: CASSLWGGNEKLFF.